The clone carrying this TCR beta chain was detected many times. This record comes from a study of early T cells in non-severe SARS-CoV-2 infection. The CDR3 loop spans 14 amino acids. Germline CDR1 is DFQATT and CDR2 is SNEGSKA (reference sequence). V lost 3 bases, J lost 7 bases, and 19 bases lay in between. Individual cDNA molecules were tagged with unique molecular identifiers, the study reported. Each CDR3 protein is one row after TCRdb ran MiXCR on the 5' RACE reads. The sample lists approximately 58,000 distinct CDR3 sequences, 11% occurring once. The sample was whole blood. The source of this sequence is an adult who was a healthcare worker with PCR-confirmed SARS-CoV-2 infection or an uninfected control (not recorded which). The chain combines TRBV20-1 with TRBJ2-7, with D unclear. The CDR3 nucleotides read TGCAGTGCTAGGGGCGCACAGACCGTGGGGGAGCAGTACTTC. As protein: CSARGAQTVGEQYF.